This T cell receptor beta chain was profiled in a study of blood T cell repertoires in COVID-19. Study context: Donors in the United States, Italy and Spain gave samples during acute or convalescent COVID-19. Sources were T cells, B-cell-depleted T cells, or PBMCs; the material itself was cDNA or gDNA.

Authors' data handling: Amplification of reference gene primers provided the estimated nucleated cell counts. Profiling relied on immunoSEQ multiplex PCR, and the TCRdb table lists in-frame clones only, not all of them. V, J and clone size are taken as reported in that table, and D and trimming were inferred from the DNA itself. Of about 270,000 clones in the sample, roughly 84% were seen once. The CDR3 is made up of 18 amino acids. Germline CDR1 reads LNHDA; CDR2 reads SQIVND (reference sequence). The V gene end was trimmed by 9 bases and the J gene end by 3 bases; junction bases not matched to a gene: 18.

The chain joins TRBV19 to TRBJ1-1; 11 nucleotides line up with TRBD1. The source material was peripheral blood. The TCR comes from a human donor in a cohort sampled during active COVID-19. In DNA form, the CDR3 reads TGTGCCAGCCGAGAACCGGGACAGGGGGTAGTTGGGGACACTGAAGCTTTCTTT. The encoded protein is CASREPGQGVVGDTEAFF.